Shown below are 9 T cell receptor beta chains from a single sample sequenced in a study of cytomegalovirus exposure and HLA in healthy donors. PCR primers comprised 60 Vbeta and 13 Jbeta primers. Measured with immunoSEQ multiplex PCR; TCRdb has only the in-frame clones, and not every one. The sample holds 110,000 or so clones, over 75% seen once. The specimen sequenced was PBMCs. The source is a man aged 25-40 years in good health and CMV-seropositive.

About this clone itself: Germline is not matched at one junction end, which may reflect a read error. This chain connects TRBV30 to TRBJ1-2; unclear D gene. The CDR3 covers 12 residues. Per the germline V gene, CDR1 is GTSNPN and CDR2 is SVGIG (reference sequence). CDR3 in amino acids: CAWTASNYGCTF. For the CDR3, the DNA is TGTGCCTGGACAGCCTCTAACTATGGCTGCACCTTC.

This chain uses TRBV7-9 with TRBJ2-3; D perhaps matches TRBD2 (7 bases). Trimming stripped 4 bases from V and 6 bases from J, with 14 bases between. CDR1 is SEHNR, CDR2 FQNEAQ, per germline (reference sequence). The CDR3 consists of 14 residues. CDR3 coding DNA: TGTGCCAGCAGCTCCCGGGGGGCTGGGGATACGCAGTATTTT. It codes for CASSSRGAGDTQYF.

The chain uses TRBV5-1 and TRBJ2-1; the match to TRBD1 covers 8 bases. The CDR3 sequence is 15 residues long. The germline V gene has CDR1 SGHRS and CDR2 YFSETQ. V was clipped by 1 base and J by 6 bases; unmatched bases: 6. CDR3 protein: CASSLYQGAGNEQFF. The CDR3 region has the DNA TGCGCCAGCAGCTTGTATCAGGGGGCGGGCAATGAGCAGTTCTTC. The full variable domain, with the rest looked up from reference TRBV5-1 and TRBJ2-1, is KAGVTQTPRYLIKTRGQQVTLSCSPISGHRSVSWYQQTPGQGLQFLFEYFSETQRNKGNFPGRFSGRQFSNSRSEMNVSTLELGDSALYLCASSLYQGAGNEQFFGPGTRLTVL.

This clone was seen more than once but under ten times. The CDR3 DNA follows: TGTGCCAGCAGTTTCGGACTAGAGGCTAACCATGAGCAGTTCTTC. Translating gives CASSFGLEANHEQFF. The gene calls are TRBV6-5 and TRBJ2-1, with 7 bases aligning to TRBD2. With V trimmed by 4 bases and J by 8 bases, 11 bases remained unmatched. Germline V gives CDR1 MNHEY, CDR2 SVGAGI. The CDR3 totals 15 residues.

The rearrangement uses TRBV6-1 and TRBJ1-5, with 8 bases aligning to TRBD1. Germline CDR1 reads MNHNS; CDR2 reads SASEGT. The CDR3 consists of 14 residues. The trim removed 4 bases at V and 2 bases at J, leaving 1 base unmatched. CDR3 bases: TGTGCCAGCAGTGCAGGGGGCGGCAATCAGCCCCAGCATTTT. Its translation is CASSAGGGNQPQHF.

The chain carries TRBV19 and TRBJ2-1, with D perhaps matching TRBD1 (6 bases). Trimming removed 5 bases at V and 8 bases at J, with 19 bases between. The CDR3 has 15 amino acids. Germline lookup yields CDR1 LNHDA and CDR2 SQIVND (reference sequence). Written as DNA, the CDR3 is TGTGCCAGTAGTTTCCCAGTGGGGGCCAGAGATGAGCAGTTCTTC. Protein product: CASSFPVGARDEQFF. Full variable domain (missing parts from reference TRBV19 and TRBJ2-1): DGGITQSPKYLFRKEGQNVTLSCEQNLNHDAMYWYRQDPGQGLRLIYYSQIVNDFQKGDIAEGYSVSREKKESFPLTVTSAQKNPTAFYLCASSFPVGARDEQFFGPGTRLTVL.

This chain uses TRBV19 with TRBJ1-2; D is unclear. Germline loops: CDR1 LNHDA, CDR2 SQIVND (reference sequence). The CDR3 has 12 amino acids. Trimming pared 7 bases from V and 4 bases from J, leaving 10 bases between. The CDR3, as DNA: TGTGCCAGTACTCGGGAGTCCTATGGCTACACCTTC. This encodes CASTRESYGYTF.

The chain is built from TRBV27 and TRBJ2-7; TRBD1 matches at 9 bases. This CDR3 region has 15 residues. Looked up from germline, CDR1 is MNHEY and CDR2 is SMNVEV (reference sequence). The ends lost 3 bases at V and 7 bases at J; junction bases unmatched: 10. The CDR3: CASSLGYPGTGEQYF. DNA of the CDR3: TGTGCCAGCAGTTTGGGGTATCCCGGGACAGGGGAGCAGTACTTC.

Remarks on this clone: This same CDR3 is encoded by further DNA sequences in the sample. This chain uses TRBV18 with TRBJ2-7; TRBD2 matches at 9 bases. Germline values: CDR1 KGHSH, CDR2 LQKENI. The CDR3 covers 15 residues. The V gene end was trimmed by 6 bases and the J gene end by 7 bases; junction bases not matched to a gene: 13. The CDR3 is CASSPGRGGPREQYF. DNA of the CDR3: TGTGCCAGCTCGCCCGGGCGGGGGGGGCCAAGGGAGCAGTACTTC.